This TCR beta chain was identified in a study of response to subunit inactivated influenza vaccine. The CDR3 covers 13 residues. Trimming removed 2 bases at V and 2 bases at J, with 10 bases between. Germline V gene lookup returns CDR1 SQVTM and CDR2 ANQGSEA. Overall study results and limits: Each seasonal flu vaccination may recruit only limited new T cells, authors suggested.

TCRdb independently ran MiXCR on the RT-PCR reads; one entry per CDR3 protein. The sample lists 540,000 or so distinct CDR3 sequences, 13% seen once, with about an eighth in the top ten. This clonotype was seen at least ten times. Antigen: not known. The clonotype was recovered from a man aged 50 or older who received an inactivated influenza vaccine. This specimen was PBMCs from blood, taken 45 days after vaccination. The chain is built from TRBV29-1 and TRBJ2-7, with D maybe TRBD2 (6 bases). CDR3 bases: TGCAGCGTTGAATCTAGCGTGGCCTACGAGCAGTACTTC. It encodes CSVESSVAYEQYF.